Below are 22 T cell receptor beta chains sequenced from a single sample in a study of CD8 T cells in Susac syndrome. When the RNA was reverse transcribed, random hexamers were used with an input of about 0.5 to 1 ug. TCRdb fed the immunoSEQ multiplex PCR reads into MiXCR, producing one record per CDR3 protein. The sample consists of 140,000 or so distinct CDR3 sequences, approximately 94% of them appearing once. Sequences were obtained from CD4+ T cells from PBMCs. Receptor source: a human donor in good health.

This chain's CDR3 is CASSLSMGVGTEAFF. The DNA for the CDR3 is TGTGCCAGCAGTTTATCGATGGGGGTGGGTACTGAAGCTTTCTTT. The chain is built from TRBV27 and TRBJ1-1; D possibly corresponds to TRBD1 (5 bases). Germline-derived CDR1 and CDR2 are MNHEY and SMNVEV (reference sequence). Trimming removed 0 bases from V and 5 bases from J, with 13 bases in between. The CDR3 spans 15 residues.

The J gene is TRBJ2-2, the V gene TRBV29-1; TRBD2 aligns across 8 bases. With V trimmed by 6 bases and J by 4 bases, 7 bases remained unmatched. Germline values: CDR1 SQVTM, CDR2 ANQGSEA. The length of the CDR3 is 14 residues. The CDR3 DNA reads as TGCAGCGTGGACCCGGGAGGGGTCACCGGGGAGCTGTTTTTT. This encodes CSVDPGGVTGELFF.

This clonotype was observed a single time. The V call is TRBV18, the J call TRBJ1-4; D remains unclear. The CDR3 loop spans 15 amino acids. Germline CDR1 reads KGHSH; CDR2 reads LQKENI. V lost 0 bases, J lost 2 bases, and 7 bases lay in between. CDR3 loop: CASSPPTKTNEKLFF. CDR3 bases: TGTGCCAGCTCACCACCGACAAAGACTAATGAAAAACTGTTTTTT. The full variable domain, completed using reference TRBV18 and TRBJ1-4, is NAGVMQNPRHLVRRRGQEARLRCSPMKGHSHVYWYRQLPEEGLKFMVYLQKENIIDESGMPKERFSAEFPKEGPSILRIQQVVRGDSAAYFCASSPPTKTNEKLFFGSGTQLSVL.

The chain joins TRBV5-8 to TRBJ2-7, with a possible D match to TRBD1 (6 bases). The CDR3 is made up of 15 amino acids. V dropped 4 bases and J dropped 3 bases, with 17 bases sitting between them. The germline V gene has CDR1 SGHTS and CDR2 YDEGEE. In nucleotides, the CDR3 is TGTGCCAGCAGCAGCCGGGACATGGTGGTCTACGAGCAGTACTTC. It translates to CASSSRDMVVYEQYF. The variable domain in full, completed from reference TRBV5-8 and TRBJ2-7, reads EAGVTQSPTHLIKTRGQQATLRCSPISGHTSVYWYQQALGLGLQFLLWYDEGEERNRGNFPPRFSGRQFPNYSSELNVNALELEDSALYLCASSSRDMVVYEQYFGPGTRLTVT.

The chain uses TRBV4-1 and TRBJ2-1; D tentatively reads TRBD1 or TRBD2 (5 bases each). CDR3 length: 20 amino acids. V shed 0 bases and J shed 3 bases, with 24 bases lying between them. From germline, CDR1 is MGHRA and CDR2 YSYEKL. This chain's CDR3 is CASSQERGSTGRNFYNEQFF. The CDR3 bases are TGCGCCAGCAGCCAAGAAAGGGGATCCACGGGGCGGAACTTCTACAATGAGCAGTTCTTC.

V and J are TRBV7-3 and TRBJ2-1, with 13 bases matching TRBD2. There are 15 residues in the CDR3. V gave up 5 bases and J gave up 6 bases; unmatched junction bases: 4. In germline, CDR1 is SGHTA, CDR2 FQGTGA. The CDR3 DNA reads TGTGCCAGCAGCCCCCGACTAGCGGGAGGCAATGAGCAGTTCTTC. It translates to CASSPRLAGGNEQFF.

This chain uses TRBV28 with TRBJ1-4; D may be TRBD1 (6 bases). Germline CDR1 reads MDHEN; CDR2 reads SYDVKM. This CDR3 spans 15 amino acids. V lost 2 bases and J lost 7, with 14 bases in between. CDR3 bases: TGTGCCAGCAGTTTAATCACAGGGTCAGGTGAAAAACTGTTTTTT. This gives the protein CASSLITGSGEKLFF.

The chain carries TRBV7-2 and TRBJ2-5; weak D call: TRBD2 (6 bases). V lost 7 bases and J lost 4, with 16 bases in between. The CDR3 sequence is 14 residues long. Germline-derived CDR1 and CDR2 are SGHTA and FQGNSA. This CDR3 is CASTRGGVAETQYF. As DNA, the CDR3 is TGTGCCAGCACCCGAGGAGGGGTGGCAGAGACCCAGTACTTC.

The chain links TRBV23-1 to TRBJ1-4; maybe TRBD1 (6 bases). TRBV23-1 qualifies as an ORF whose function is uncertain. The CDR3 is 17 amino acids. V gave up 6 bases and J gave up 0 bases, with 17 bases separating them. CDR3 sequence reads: CASSPGGRCATNEKLFF. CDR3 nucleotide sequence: TGCGCCAGCAGCCCTGGGGGCAGATGTGCAACTAATGAAAAACTGTTTTTT.

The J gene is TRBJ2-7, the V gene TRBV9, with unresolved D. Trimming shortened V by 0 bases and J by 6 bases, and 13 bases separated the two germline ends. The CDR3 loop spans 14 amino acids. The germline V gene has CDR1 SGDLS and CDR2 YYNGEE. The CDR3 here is CASSVESVLGEQYF. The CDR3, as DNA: TGTGCCAGCAGCGTAGAATCGGTGCTGGGCGAGCAGTACTTC. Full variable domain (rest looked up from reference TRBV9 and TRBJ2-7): DSGVTQTPKHLITATGQRVTLRCSPRSGDLSVYWYQQSLDQGLQFLIQYYNGEERAKGNILERFSAQQFPDLHSELNLSSLELGDSALYFCASSVESVLGEQYFGPGTRLTVT.

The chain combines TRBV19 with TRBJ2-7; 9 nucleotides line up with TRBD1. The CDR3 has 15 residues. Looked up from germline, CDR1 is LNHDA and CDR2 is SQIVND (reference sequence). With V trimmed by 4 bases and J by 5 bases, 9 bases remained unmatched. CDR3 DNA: TGTGCCAGTAGTACCCCGGGACAGGGAGTCGACGAGCAGTACTTC. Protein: CASSTPGQGVDEQYF.

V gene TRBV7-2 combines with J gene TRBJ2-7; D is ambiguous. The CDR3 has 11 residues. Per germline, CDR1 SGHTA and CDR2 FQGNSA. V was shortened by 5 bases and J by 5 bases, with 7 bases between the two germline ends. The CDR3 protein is CASSPHDEQYF. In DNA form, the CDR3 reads TGTGCCAGCAGCCCCCACGACGAGCAGTACTTC. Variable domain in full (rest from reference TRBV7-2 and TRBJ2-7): GAGVSQSPSNKVTEKGKDVELRCDPISGHTALYWYRQSLGQGLEFLIYFQGNSAPDKSGLPSDRFSAERTGGSVSTLTIQRTQQEDSAVYLCASSPHDEQYFGPGTRLTVT.

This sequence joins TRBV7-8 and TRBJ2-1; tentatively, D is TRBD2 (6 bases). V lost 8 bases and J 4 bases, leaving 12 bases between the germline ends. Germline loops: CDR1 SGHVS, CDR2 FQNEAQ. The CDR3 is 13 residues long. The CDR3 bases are TGTGCCAGCCCCGGAGGGCCGTACAATGAGCAGTTCTTC. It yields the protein CASPGGPYNEQFF.

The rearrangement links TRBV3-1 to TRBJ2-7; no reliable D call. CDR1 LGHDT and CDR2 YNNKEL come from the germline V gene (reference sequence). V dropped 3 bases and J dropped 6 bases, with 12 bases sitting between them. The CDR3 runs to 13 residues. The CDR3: CASSQAYLGEQYF. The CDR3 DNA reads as TGTGCCAGCAGCCAGGCCTATTTAGGCGAGCAGTACTTC.

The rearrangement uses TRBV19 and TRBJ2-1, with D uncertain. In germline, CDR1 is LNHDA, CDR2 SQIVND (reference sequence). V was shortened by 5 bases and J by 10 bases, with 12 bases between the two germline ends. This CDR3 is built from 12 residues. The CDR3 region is CASSSGPTEQFF. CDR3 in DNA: TGTGCCAGTAGTTCCGGACCTACGGAGCAGTTCTTC. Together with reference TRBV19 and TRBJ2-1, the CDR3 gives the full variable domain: DGGITQSPKYLFRKEGQNVTLSCEQNLNHDAMYWYRQDPGQGLRLIYYSQIVNDFQKGDIAEGYSVSREKKESFPLTVTSAQKNPTAFYLCASSSGPTEQFFGPGTRLTVL.

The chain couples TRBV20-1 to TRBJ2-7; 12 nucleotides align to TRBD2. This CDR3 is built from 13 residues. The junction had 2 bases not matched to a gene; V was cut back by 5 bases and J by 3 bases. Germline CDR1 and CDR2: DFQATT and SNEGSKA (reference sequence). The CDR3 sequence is CSAWTSGIYEQYF. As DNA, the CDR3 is TGCAGTGCTTGGACTAGCGGGATCTACGAGCAGTACTTC.

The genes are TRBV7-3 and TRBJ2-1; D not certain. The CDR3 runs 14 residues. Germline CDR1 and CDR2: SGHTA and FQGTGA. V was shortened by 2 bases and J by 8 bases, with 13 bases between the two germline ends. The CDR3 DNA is TGTGCCAGCAGCTTATCGGGTCAGCTTTATGAGCAGTTCTTC. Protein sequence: CASSLSGQLYEQFF.

The CDR3 region has the DNA TGTGCCAGCTTCCGTGGGACCGGGGAGCTGTTTTTT. This codes for CASFRGTGELFF. The gene calls are TRBV2 and TRBJ2-2; unclear D gene. This CDR3 comprises 12 residues. CDR1 is SNHLY and CDR2 is FYNNEI in the germline V gene. The germline V and J ends were trimmed by 8 bases and 5 bases, with 9 bases remaining between them. The whole variable domain, filled in from reference TRBV2 and TRBJ2-2, reads EPEVTQTPSHQVTQMGQEVILRCVPISNHLYFYWYRQILGQKVEFLVSFYNNEISEKSEIFDDQFSVERPDGSNFTLKIRSTKLEDSAMYFCASFRGTGELFFGEGSRLTVL.

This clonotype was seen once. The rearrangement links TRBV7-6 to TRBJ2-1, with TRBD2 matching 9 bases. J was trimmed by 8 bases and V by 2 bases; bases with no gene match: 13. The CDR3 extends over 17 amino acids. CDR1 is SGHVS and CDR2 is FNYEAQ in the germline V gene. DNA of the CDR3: TGTGCCAGCAGCTTAATCGGCGGGAGGGCCGCCTCGGATGAGCAGTTCTTC. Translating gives CASSLIGGRAASDEQFF.

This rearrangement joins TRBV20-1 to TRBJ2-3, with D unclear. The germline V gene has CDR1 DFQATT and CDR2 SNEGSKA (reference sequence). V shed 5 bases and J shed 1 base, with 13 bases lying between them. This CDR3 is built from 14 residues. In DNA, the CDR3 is TGCAGTGCTTCCGACTCCCTAGGCACAGATACGCAGTATTTT. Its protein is CSASDSLGTDTQYF.

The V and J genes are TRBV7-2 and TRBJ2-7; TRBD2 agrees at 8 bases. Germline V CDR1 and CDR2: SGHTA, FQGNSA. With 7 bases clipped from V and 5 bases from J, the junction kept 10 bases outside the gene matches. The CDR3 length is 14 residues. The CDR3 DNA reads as TGTGCCAGCACCGGAGCGGGAGTTGACAACGAGCAGTACTTC. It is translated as CASTGAGVDNEQYF.

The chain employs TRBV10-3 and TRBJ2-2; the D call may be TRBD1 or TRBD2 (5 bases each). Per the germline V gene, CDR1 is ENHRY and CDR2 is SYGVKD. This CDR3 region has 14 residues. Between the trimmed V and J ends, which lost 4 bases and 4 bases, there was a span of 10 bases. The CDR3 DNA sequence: TGTGCCATCAGTGGTCGGGGCTCCACCGGGGAGCTGTTTTTT. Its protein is CAISGRGSTGELFF.